These 11 T cell receptor beta chains came from one sample sequenced in a study of T cells of healthy individuals. TCRdb re-derived calls from the 5' RACE reads in MiXCR, one entry per CDR3 protein. The repertoire has about 60,000 distinct CDR3 sequences, 16% of them found once; the top ten carry about 4.4%. All receptors come from a human donor in good health.

The V call is TRBV27, the J call TRBJ1-1; D remains unclear. V lost 6 bases, J lost 0 bases, and 8 bases lay in between. The CDR3 length is 13 residues. Germline-derived CDR1 and CDR2 are MNHEY and SMNVEV (reference sequence). The CDR3: CASRPAVNTEAFF. Here the CDR3 DNA reads TGTGCCAGCAGACCCGCAGTGAACACTGAAGCTTTCTTT.

In its sample, this clonotype was seen many times. This chain links TRBV7-9 with TRBJ2-2, with 15 bases that match TRBD2. Germline V CDR1 and CDR2: SEHNR, FQNEAQ (reference sequence). CDR3 size: 16 residues. V was clipped by 4 bases and J by 5 bases; unmatched bases: 2. This chain's CDR3 is CASSSGLAGGTGELFF. DNA of the CDR3: TGTGCCAGCAGCTCGGGACTAGCGGGAGGAACCGGGGAGCTGTTTTTT.

This chain uses TRBV9 with TRBJ2-2; 8 nucleotides align to TRBD1. CDR3 length: 17 amino acids. J lost 5 bases, V lost 4 bases, and 13 bases had no gene match. The germline gives CDR1 SGDLS, CDR2 YYNGEE. CDR3 protein: CASSSRVQGATTGELFF. The CDR3 nucleotides read TGTGCCAGCAGCTCACGTGTGCAGGGGGCGACAACCGGGGAGCTGTTTTTT. The whole variable domain, filled in from reference TRBV9 and TRBJ2-2, reads DSGVTQTPKHLITATGQRVTLRCSPRSGDLSVYWYQQSLDQGLQFLIQYYNGEERAKGNILERFSAQQFPDLHSELNLSSLELGDSALYFCASSSRVQGATTGELFFGEGSRLTVL.

This clonotype came up a few times. The chain combines TRBV27 with TRBJ2-5; a possible D gene is TRBD1 (6 bases). V lost 4 bases and J 7 bases, leaving 22 bases between the germline ends. This CDR3 comprises 16 residues. Per the germline V gene, CDR1 is MNHEY and CDR2 is SMNVEV (reference sequence). Here the CDR3 reads CASSSPSRGRLGTQYF. CDR3 nucleotide sequence: TGTGCCAGCAGTTCCCCATCCAGGGGCCGCCTCGGGACCCAGTACTTC.

The V call is TRBV20-1, the J call TRBJ1-2; maybe TRBD1 (5 bases). The germline gives CDR1 DFQATT, CDR2 SNEGSKA (reference sequence). CDR3 length equals 14 residues. The germline V and J ends were trimmed by 6 bases and 6 bases, with 20 bases remaining between them. CDR3 residues: CSAKRPGLPDGYTF. CDR3 in DNA: TGCAGTGCCAAGAGACCGGGACTTCCCGATGGCTACACCTTC.

This clonotype was observed a handful of times. V and J are TRBV4-1 and TRBJ2-7, with 7 bases that match TRBD2. The CDR3 has 14 residues. After removal of 3 bases from V and 0 bases from J, the junction contained 2 bases not matched to a gene. Looked up from germline, CDR1 is MGHRA and CDR2 is YSYEKL. CDR3 residues: CASSQRESSYEQYF. The CDR3 coding sequence is TGCGCCAGCAGCCAGCGGGAGAGCTCCTACGAGCAGTACTTC.

V and J are TRBV6-6 and TRBJ2-2; the D gene is possibly TRBD2 (6 bases). V lost 7 bases to trimming and J lost 8 bases, with 23 bases between them. The CDR3 sequence is 16 residues long. CDR1 is MNHNY, CDR2 SVGAGI, per germline (reference sequence). The CDR3 region has the DNA TGTGCCAGCAACACCGAGGGGCAGGGCGGAGGGGGGGAGCTGTTTTTT. Translated, it gives CASNTEGQGGGGELFF.

V usage is TRBV4-1 and J usage is TRBJ2-3; 14 nucleotides agree with TRBD2. Germline values: CDR1 MGHRA, CDR2 YSYEKL. V lost 0 bases and J lost 4; bases outside the gene matches: 6. This CDR3 has 18 residues. CDR3 protein: CASSQEGTSGSYADTQYF. The CDR3 DNA follows: TGCGCCAGCAGCCAAGAGGGGACTAGCGGGAGTTACGCAGATACGCAGTATTTT.

This clonotype was observed many times. The rearrangement joins TRBV4-3 to TRBJ2-1; D could derive from TRBD1 or TRBD2 (5 bases each). CDR1 and CDR2 from the germline V gene are LGHNA and YSLEER. Trimming stripped 0 bases from V and 5 bases from J, with 20 bases between. CDR3 size: 18 residues. CDR3 in amino acids: CASSQERPRLGPNNEQFF. DNA of the CDR3: TGCGCCAGCAGCCAAGAAAGACCTCGGTTGGGACCCAACAATGAGCAGTTCTTC.

This clonotype is medium-sized (0.01 to 0.1%) in the sample. The CDR3 protein is CASSTTALSGNQPQHF. The DNA for the CDR3 is TGTGCCAGCAGCACGACAGCCCTATCTGGCAATCAGCCCCAGCATTTT. This chain joins TRBV28 and TRBJ1-5; a possible D gene is TRBD1 (5 bases). Trimming took 6 bases from V and 2 from J, leaving 17 bases between them. The CDR3 totals 16 residues. Looked up from germline, CDR1 is MDHEN and CDR2 is SYDVKM.

This clonotype was observed a handful of times. The V gene is TRBV15, the J gene TRBJ2-5; tentative D call: TRBD1 (6 bases). Germline CDR1 is LNHNV and CDR2 is YYDKDF (reference sequence). This CDR3 spans 13 amino acids. Trimming stripped 5 bases from V and 5 bases from J, with 12 bases between. The CDR3 sequence is CATSFAGAETQYF. The CDR3 region has the DNA TGTGCCACCAGCTTTGCAGGGGCCGAGACCCAGTACTTC.